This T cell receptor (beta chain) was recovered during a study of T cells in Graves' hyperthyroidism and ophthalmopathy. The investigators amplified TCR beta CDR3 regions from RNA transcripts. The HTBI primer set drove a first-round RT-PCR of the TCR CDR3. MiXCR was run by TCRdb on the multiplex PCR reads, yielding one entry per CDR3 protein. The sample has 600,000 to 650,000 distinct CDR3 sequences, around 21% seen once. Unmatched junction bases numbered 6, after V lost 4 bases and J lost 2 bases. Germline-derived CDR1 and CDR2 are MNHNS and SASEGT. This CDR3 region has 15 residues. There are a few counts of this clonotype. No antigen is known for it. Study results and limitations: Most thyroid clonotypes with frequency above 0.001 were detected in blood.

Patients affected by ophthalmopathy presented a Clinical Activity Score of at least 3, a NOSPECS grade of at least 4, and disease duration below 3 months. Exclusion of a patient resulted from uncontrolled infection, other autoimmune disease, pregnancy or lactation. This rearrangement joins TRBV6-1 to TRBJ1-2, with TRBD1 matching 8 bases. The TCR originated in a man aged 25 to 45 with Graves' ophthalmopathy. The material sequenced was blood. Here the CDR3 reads CASSGGQALNYGYTF. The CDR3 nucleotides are TGTGCCAGCAGTGGGGGACAGGCGTTAAACTATGGCTACACCTTC.